This note documents a single T cell receptor beta chain sequence. The record originates from a study of blood T cell repertoires in COVID-19. Source study methods: Cell counts per sample came from amplifying reference gene primers. Sequenced by immunoSEQ multiplex PCR; TCRdb stores in-frame clones only, minus some. V, J and clone size reflect that table, while D and trimming were determined from the DNA. The sample lists 200,000 to 250,000 clones; 85% were seen once. The receptor comes from a man aged 40-50 years who had recovered from COVID-19. Sequences were obtained from PBMCs or T cells enriched from blood (not recorded which).

CDR3 sequence (DNA): TGCGCCAGCAGCCAAGACTCGACAGGGTATGAGTACGAGCAGTACTTC. Protein sequence: CASSQDSTGYEYEQYF. This chain uses TRBV4-1 with TRBJ2-7; 7 bases map to TRBD1. The CDR3 totals 16 residues. V lost 0 bases, J lost 4 bases, and 9 bases stayed unmatched. Germline CDR1 reads MGHRA; CDR2 reads YSYEKL.